This T cell receptor beta chain was captured in a study of blood T cells in healthy people across ages. This clonotype has just a few counts. The CDR3 is 16 residues long. With V trimmed by 2 bases and J by 3 bases, 6 bases remained unmatched. Germline-derived CDR1 and CDR2 are SNHLY and FYNNEI. Sample-barcoded 5' priming and a J-beta primer mix drove a second PCR of about 6 to 11 cycles. TCRdb passed the 5' RACE reads through MiXCR, listing each CDR3 protein once. The sample has under 850,000 distinct CDR3 sequences, around 34% seen once. This sequence joins TRBV2 and TRBJ2-4, with TRBD2 matching over 8 bases. The TCR comes from a man in his late teens or twenties in good health. Sequenced: blood. This CDR3 is CASSETLAEGKNIQYF. As DNA, the CDR3 is TGTGCCAGCAGTGAAACACTAGCGGAGGGCAAAAACATTCAGTACTTC.